Included here is one T cell receptor beta chain sequence, with context. Its antigen is currently not known. Base qualities are missing; no much larger clone stands one base away. The record originates from a study of T cell responses to AZD1222 COVID-19 vaccine (dated by TCRdb to about 2021). Context from the whole study: TCR sequencing covered 230 or so trial participants: 207 given two doses of AZD1222 and around 26 given two doses of MenACWY control vaccine. Trial participants were enrolled by age into 18-55, 56-69 and 70-plus year subgroups, with roughly 160, 29 and 62 TCR-sequenced participants respectively. General study outcomes and caveats: Because no day 14 peak-response samples were available, repertoires were characterized only after the peak T cell response. The whole spike protein was spanned by vaccine-associated CD4 TCRs, and dominant responses were seen in regions 160-218 and 743-854. Epitopes outside the regions mutated in the B.1.351 and B.1.1.7 variants were reportedly recognized by nearly half of the unique spike-specific TCRs. Participants were mostly white British and included more females than males, and it was suggested by the authors that clonal diversity may have been underestimated. In the small 56-69-year group, the increase in depth fell short of significance, most likely because of low power. A significant rise in spike-specific TCR breadth and depth was observed after two AZD1222 doses relative to day 0 and relative to MenACWY recipients. Conclusions about previously exposed vaccinees were limited because only six or seven AZD1222 recipients were SARS-CoV-2 seropositive at baseline.

The CDR3 regions of human TCRbeta chains were analyzed by immunosequencing. On the study's bioinformatics: Repertoire TCRs were checked for matches against a reference library of SARS-CoV-2-specific TCRs that had been generated using the MIRA antigen-specificity platform. Breadth was defined as the fraction of unique TCRs that were SARS-CoV-2-associated. Depth was defined as the fraction of total T cells that were SARS-CoV-2-associated. Using the MIRA data, every spike-specific TCR was mapped to the spike region that the TCR reacted to and assigned to either a CD4 or a CD8 class. Log10-transformed breadth and depth values were compared by one-way ANOVA with Sidak's multiple comparisons tests. As stored in TCRdb, this immuneACCESS dataset retains in-frame rearrangements with V and J assigned. A fraction of the clones does not appear; measured against another copy, unresolved V genes explain less than half of the discrepancy, and the remainder lacks a known reason. V and J calls and clone size are those listed in that table; D and trimming were worked out from the DNA. The sample includes about 180,000 clones, with about nine tenths observed a single time. Roughly 2% of the sample is held by the ten biggest clonotypes.

V is pared back by 2 bases and J by 5 bases, with 16 bases lying between the germline termini. The CDR3 runs 16 residues from the cysteine to the phenylalanine. Here the CDR3 DNA is all that survives: 48 bases in frame from base 1. The germline V gene encodes CDR1 MGHRA and CDR2 YSYEKL. Explained via the paper, the time point label denotes: about 28 days (+/-7) after the second vaccine dose. Because spike-specific TCR depth and breadth did not differ between the two schedules, AZD1222 recipients who got a second dose at roughly 4 weeks were pooled with those who got a second dose at roughly 12 weeks. Samples from vaccinated people were obtained from the UK trials COV001 and COV002, which included a single-blind randomized controlled phase 2/3 trial of AZD1222 (ChAdOx1 nCoV-19) in healthy adults. Trial participant PBMC samples were collected at day 0 and day 28 after the second dose for TCRbeta chain sequencing.

The sequences come from peripheral blood, collected 28 days after the second AZD1222 dose. In this chain, TRBV4-1 is recombined with TRBJ1-5; the D gene is possibly TRBD1, with 5 bases matching. This TCR derives from an adult who received the AZD1222 COVID-19 vaccine. The CDR3 is CASSQTGGVSDQPQHF. The sequence in DNA is TGCGCCAGCAGCCAAACGGGGGGAGTTTCCGATCAGCCCCAGCATTTT.